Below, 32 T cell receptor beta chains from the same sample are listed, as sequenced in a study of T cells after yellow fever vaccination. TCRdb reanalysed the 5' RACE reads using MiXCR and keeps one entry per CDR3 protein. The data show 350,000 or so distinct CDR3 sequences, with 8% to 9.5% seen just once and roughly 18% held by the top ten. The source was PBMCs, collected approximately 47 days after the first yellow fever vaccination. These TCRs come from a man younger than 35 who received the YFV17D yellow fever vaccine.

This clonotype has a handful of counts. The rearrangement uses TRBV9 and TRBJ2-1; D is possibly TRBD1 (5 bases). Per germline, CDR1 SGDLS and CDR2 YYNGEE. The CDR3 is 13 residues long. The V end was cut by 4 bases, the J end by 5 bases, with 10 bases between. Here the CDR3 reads CASSPDSDNEQFF. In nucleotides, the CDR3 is TGTGCCAGCAGCCCAGACAGCGACAATGAGCAGTTCTTC.

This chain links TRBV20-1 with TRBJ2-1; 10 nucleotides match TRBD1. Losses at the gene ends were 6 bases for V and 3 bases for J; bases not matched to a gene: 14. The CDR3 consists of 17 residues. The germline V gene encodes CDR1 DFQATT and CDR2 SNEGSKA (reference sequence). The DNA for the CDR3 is TGCAGTGCCAGGGGCCCTTCCCGGGACAGGGGCTACAATGAGCAGTTCTTC. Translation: CSARGPSRDRGYNEQFF.

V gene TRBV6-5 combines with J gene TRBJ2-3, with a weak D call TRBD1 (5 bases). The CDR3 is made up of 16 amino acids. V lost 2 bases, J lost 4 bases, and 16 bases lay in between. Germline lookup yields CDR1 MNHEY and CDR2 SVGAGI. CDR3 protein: CASSYLPGKASDTQYF. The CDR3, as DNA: TGTGCCAGCAGTTACCTCCCAGGGAAAGCGTCAGATACGCAGTATTTT.

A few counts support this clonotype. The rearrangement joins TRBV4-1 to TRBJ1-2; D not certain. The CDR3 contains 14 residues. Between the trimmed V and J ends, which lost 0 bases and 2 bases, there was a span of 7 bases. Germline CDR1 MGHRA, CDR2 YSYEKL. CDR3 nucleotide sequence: TGCGCCAGCAGCCAAGACCCCAGAAACTATGGCTACACCTTC. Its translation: CASSQDPRNYGYTF.

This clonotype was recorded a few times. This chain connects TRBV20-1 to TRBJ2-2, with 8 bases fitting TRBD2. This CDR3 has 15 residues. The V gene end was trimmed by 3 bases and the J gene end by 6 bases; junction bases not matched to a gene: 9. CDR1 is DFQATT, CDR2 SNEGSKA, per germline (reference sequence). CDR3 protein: CSARKRGPGAGELFF. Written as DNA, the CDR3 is TGCAGTGCTAGGAAGCGGGGGCCCGGGGCCGGGGAGCTGTTTTTT.

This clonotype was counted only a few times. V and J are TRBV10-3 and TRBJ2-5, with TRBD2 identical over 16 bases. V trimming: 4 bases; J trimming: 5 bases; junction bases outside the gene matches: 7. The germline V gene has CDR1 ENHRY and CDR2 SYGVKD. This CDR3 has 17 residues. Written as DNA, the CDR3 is TGTGCCATCAGTGTCCCGGGACTAGCGGGGGGGCTGGAGACCCAGTACTTC. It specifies CAISVPGLAGGLETQYF.

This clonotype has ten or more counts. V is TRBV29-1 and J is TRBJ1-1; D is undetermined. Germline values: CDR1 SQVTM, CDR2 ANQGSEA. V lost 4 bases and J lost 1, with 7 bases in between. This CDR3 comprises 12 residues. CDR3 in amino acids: CSVGRGNTEAFF. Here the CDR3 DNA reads TGCAGCGTTGGACGAGGGAACACTGAAGCTTTCTTT.

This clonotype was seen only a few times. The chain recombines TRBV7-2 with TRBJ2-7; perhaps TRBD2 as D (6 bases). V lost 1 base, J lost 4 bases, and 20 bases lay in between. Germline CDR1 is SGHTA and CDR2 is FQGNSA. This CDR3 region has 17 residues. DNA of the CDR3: TGTGCCAGCAGCTTAGGCCTCCAGTGGGGGGAGGATTACGAGCAGTACTTC. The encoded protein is CASSLGLQWGEDYEQYF. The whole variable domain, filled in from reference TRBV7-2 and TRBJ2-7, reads GAGVSQSPSNKVTEKGKDVELRCDPISGHTALYWYRQSLGQGLEFLIYFQGNSAPDKSGLPSDRFSAERTGGSVSTLTIQRTQQEDSAVYLCASSLGLQWGEDYEQYFGPGTRLTVT.

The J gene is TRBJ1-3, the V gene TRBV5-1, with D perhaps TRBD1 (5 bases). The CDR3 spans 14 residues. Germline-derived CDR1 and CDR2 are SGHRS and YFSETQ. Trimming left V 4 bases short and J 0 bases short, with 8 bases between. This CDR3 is CASSVDNSGNTIYF. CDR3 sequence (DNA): TGCGCCAGCAGCGTGGACAACTCTGGAAACACCATATATTTT.

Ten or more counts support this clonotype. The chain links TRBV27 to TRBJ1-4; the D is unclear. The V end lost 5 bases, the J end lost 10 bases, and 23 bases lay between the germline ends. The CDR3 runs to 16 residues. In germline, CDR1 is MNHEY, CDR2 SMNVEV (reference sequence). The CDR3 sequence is CASSPPAGSGVGKLFF. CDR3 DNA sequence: TGTGCCAGCAGTCCACCTGCCGGGAGCGGGGTCGGAAAACTGTTTTTT.

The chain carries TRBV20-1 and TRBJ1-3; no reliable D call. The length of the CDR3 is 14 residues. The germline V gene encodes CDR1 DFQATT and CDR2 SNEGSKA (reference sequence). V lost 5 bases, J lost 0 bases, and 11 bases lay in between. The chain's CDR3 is CSAGQSISGNTIYF. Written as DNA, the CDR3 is TGCAGTGCTGGTCAGAGTATCTCTGGAAACACCATATATTTT.

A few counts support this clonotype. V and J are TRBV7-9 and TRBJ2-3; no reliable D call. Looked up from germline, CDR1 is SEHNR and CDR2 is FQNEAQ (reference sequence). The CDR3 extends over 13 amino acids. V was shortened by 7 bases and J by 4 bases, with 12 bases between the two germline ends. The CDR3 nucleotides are TGTGCCAGCAACACCTACATATCAGATACGCAGTATTTT. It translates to CASNTYISDTQYF.

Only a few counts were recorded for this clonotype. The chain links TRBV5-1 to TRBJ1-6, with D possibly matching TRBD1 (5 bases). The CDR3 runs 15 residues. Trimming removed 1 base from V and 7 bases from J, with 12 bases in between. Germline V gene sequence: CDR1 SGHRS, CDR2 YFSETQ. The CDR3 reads CASSLYMGENSPLHF. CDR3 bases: TGCGCCAGCAGCTTGTATATGGGGGAAAATTCACCCCTCCACTTT.

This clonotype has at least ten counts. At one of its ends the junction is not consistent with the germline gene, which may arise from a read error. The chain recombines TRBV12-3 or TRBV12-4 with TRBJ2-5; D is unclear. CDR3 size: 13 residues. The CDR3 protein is CASSLVQQETQYF. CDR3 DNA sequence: TGTGCCAGCAGCTTAGTTCAGCAAGAGACCCAGTACTTC.

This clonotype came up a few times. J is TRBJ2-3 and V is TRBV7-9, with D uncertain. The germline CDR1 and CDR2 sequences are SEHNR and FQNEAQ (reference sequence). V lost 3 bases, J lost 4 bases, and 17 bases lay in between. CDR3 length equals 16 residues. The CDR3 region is CASSFTAGGTADTQYF. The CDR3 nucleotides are TGTGCCAGCAGCTTCACGGCAGGCGGAACCGCAGATACGCAGTATTTT.

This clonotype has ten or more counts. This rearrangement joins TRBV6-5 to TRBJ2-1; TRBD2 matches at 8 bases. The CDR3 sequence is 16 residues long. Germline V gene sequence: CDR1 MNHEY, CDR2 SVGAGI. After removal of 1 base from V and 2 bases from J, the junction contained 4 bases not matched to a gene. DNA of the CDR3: TGTGCCAGCAGTTACTGGGCGGGGGGACCCTACAATGAGCAGTTCTTC. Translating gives CASSYWAGGPYNEQFF.

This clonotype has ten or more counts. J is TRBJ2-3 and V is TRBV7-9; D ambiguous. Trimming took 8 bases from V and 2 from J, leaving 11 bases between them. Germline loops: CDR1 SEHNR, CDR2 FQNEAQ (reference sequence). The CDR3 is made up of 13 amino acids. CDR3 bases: TGTGCCAGCCAAGTGGGTCCCACAGATACGCAGTATTTT. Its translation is CASQVGPTDTQYF.

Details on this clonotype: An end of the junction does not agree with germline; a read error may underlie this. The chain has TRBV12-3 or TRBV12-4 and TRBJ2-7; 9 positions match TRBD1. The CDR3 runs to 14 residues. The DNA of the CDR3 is TGTGCCAGCGGTTTCTGGGACAGGGTCAACGAGCAGTACTTC. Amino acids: CASGFWDRVNEQYF.

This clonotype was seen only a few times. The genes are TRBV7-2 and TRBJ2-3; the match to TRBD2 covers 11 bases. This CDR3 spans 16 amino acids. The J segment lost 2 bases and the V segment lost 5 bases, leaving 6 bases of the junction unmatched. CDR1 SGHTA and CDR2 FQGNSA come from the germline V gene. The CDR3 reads CASSARLAGTTDTQYF. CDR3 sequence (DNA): TGTGCCAGCAGCGCTAGACTAGCGGGGACCACAGATACGCAGTATTTT.

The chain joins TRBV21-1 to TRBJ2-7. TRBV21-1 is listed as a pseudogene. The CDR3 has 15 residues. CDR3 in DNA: TGTGCCAGCAGCTCAAAGGTCCTAATGGGCTACGAGCAGTACTTC. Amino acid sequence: CASSSKVLMGYEQYF.

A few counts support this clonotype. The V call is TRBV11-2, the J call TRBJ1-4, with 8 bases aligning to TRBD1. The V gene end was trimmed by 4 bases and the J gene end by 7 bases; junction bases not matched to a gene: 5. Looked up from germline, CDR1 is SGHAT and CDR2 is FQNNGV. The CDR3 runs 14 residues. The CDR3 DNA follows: TGTGCCAGCAGCTCCAGGACAGGGATTGAAAAACTGTTTTTT. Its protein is CASSSRTGIEKLFF. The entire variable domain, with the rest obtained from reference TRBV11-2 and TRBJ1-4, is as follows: EAGVAQSPRYKIIEKRQSVAFWCNPISGHATLYWYQQILGQGPKLLIQFQNNGVVDDSQLPKDRFSAERLKGVDSTLKIQPAKLEDSAVYLCASSSRTGIEKLFFGSGTQLSVL.

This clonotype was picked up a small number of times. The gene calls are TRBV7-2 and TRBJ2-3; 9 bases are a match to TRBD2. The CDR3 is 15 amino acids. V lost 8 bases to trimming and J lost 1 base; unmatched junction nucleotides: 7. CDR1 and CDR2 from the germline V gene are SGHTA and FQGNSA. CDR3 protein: CASGGGGPRTDTQYF. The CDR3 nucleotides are TGTGCCAGCGGCGGGGGGGGCCCTCGCACAGATACGCAGTATTTT. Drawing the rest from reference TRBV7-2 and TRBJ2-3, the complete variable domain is GAGVSQSPSNKVTEKGKDVELRCDPISGHTALYWYRQSLGQGLEFLIYFQGNSAPDKSGLPSDRFSAERTGGSVSTLTIQRTQQEDSAVYLCASGGGGPRTDTQYFGPGTRLTVL.

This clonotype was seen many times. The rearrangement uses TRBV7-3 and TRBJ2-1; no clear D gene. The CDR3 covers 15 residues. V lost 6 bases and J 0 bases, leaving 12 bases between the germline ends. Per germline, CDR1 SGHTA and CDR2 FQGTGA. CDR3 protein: CASSPDSSSYNEQFF. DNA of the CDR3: TGTGCCAGCAGTCCTGACTCGAGCTCCTACAATGAGCAGTTCTTC.

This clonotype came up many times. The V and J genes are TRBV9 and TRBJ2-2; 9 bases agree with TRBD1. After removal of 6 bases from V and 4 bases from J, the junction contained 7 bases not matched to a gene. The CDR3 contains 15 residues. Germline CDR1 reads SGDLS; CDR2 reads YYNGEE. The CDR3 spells CASTTGGIRTGELFF. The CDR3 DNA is TGTGCCAGCACTACAGGGGGCATACGCACCGGGGAGCTGTTTTTT.

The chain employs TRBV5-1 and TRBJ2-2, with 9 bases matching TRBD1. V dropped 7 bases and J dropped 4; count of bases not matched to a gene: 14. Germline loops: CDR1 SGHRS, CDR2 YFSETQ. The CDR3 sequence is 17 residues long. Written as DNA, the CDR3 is TGCGCCAGCTATCGAACATCCGGGACAGGGAGCACCGGGGAGCTGTTTTTT. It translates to CASYRTSGTGSTGELFF.

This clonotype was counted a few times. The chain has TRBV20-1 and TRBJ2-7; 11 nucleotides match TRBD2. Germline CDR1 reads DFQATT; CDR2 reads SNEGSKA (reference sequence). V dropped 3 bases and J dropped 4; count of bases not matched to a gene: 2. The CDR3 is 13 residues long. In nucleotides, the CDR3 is TGCAGTGCTAGCCTAGCGGGGGGATACGAGCAGTACTTC. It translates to CSASLAGGYEQYF.

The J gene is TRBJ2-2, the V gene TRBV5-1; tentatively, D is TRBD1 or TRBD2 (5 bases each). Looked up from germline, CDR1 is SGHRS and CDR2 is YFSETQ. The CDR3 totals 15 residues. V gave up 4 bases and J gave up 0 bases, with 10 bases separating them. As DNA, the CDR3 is TGCGCCAGCAGCCACTGGGGGACGAACACCGGGGAGCTGTTTTTT. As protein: CASSHWGTNTGELFF.

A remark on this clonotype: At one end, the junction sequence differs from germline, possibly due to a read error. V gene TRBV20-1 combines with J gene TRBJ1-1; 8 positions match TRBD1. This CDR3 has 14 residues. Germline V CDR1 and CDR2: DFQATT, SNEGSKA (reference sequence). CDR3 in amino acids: CSPSRDRTNTEAFF. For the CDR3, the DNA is TGCAGTCCTAGCCGGGACAGGACGAACACTGAAGCTTTCTTT.

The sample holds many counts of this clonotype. The CDR3 nucleotides are TGTGCCAGCAGCTTGCGGCAGGGAGGCACTGAAGCTTTCTTT. This encodes CASSLRQGGTEAFF. J is TRBJ1-1 and V is TRBV7-2; weak D call: TRBD1 (5 bases). The germline gives CDR1 SGHTA, CDR2 FQGNSA. Trimming took off 3 bases at V and 4 bases at J, with 12 bases between the two ends. CDR3 length: 14 amino acids. Together with reference TRBV7-2 and TRBJ1-1, the CDR3 gives the full variable domain: GAGVSQSPSNKVTEKGKDVELRCDPISGHTALYWYRQSLGQGLEFLIYFQGNSAPDKSGLPSDRFSAERTGGSVSTLTIQRTQQEDSAVYLCASSLRQGGTEAFFGQGTRLTVV.

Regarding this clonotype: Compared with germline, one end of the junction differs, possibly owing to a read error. The CDR3 sequence is CASRATGGGRSYNEQFF. CDR3 coding DNA: TGTGCCAGCAGGGCCACCGGGGGGGGGAGGTCCTACAATGAGCAGTTCTTC. The genes are TRBV23-1 and TRBJ2-1, with TRBD2 matching over 8 bases. TRBV23-1 counts as an open reading frame of uncertain function. This CDR3 spans 17 amino acids.

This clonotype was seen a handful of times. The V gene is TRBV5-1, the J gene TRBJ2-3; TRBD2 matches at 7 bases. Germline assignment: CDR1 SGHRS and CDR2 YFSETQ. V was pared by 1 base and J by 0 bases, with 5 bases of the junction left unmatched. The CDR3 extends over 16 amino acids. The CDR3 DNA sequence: TGCGCCAGCAGCTTGTATCCTAGCGGAAGCACAGATACGCAGTATTTT. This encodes CASSLYPSGSTDTQYF.

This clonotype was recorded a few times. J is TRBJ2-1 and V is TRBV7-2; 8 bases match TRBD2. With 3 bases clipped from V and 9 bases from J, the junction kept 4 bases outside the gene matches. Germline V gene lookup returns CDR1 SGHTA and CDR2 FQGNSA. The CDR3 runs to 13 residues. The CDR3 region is CASSFGLAFEQFF. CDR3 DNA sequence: TGTGCCAGCAGCTTCGGACTAGCATTTGAGCAGTTCTTC.